Listed below are T cell receptor beta chains from one sample, sequenced in a study of blood T cell repertoires in COVID-19. The method was immunoSEQ multiplex PCR; TCRdb's version includes in-frame clones alone and lacks a portion of them. The sample includes over 200,000 clones, roughly 80% seen only once; the top ten take 7.5% to 9%. Sequenced: peripheral blood. These receptors were obtained from a woman aged 80 or over with COVID-19, enrolled during active disease. Each CDR3 is given with its conserved first and last residue. D genes are given only for firm matches. Rows give clone size only sometimes, using once, few, many, or a class for an expanded clone.

clone size	V gene	J gene	D gene	CDR3 DNA	CDR3 protein
-	TRBV6-5	TRBJ2-4	-	TGTGCCAGCATGTTGAGGCAGATAGTGTACTTC	CASMLRQIVYF
-	TRBV12-3/TRBV12-4	TRBJ2-5	-	TGTGCCAGCAGCCGGGGACTTCGAGAGACCCAGTACTTC	CASSRGLRETQYF
-	TRBV5-1	TRBJ1-2	-	TGCGCCAGCAGCTCACCAGGACACGAATATGGCTACACCTTC	CASSSPGHEYGYTF
-	TRBV11-2	TRBJ1-4	-	TGTGCCAGCAGCTCCCCCACCCTCAAGGGGCATGAAAAACTGTTTTTT	CASSSPTLKGHEKLFF
-	TRBV19	TRBJ1-2	-	TGTGCCAGTAGTAGGGGCCAGGGCGGCAATGGCTACACCTTC	CASSRGQGGNGYTF
-	TRBV5-4	TRBJ1-5	-	TGTGCCAGCTCCACCCTCGGGGGCAATCAGCCCCAGCATTTT	CASSTLGGNQPQHF
-	TRBV9	TRBJ2-1	TRBD2	TGTGCCAGCAGCGTAGCTACTAGCGGGCTCTACAATGAGCAGTTCTTC	CASSVATSGLYNEQFF
-	TRBV7-6	TRBJ1-2	-	TGTGCGCCTAGGAACTATGGCTACACCTTC	CAPRNYGYTF
-	TRBV15	TRBJ1-4	TRBD1	TGTGCCACCAGCCGGACAGGGGGTTACCAGAGGGGTAATGAAAAACTGTTTTTT	CATSRTGGYQRGNEKLFF
once	TRBV5-4	TRBJ2-1	TRBD2	TGTGCCAGCAGCTTGGGCAGCGGGAGGGCCTTCTTC	CASSLGSGRAFF
-	TRBV6-4	TRBJ2-1	-	TGTGCCAGCGCGTCGGAAGGTTACGGGTCCTACAATGAGCAGTTCTTC	CASASEGYGSYNEQFF
-	TRBV5-1	TRBJ2-3	TRBD2	TGCGCCAGCAGCGCCGGGACTACCACAGATACGCAGTATTTT	CASSAGTTTDTQYF
once	TRBV3-1/TRBV3-2	TRBJ1-4	-	TGTGCCAGCAGCCTGAGGGGGGGCCGAGATGAAAAACTGTTTTTT	CASSLRGGRDEKLFF
-	TRBV19	TRBJ2-2	-	TGTGCCAGTAGTACCTGGACAGAAGGCACCGGGGAGCTGTTTTTT	CASSTWTEGTGELFF
-	TRBV3-1/TRBV3-2	TRBJ2-1	-	TGTGCCAGCAGCCAAGGCGGAGGTAATGAGCAGTTCTTC	CASSQGGGNEQFF
-	TRBV7-2	TRBJ2-1	-	TGTGCCAGCAGCTTAGCGGGCGGGGACTCCTACAATGAGCAGTTCTTC	CASSLAGGDSYNEQFF
-	TRBV6-2/TRBV6-3	TRBJ1-6	-	TGTGCCAGCAGTTACCCAACCCGACAGGCGAACTATAATTCACCCCTCCACTTT	CASSYPTRQANYNSPLHF
-	TRBV3-1/TRBV3-2	TRBJ1-1	-	TGTGCCAGCAGCCAAGAAGGTGGAGGGACTGAAGCTTTCTTT	CASSQEGGGTEAFF
many	TRBV7-7	TRBJ2-7	-	TGTGCTAGCAGCTTAGAAGAGGGCCCCTCCTACGAGCAGTACTTC	CASSLEEGPSYEQYF
-	TRBV6-1	TRBJ1-2	-	TGTGCCAGCAGTGAAGGACTGACCTATGGCTACACCTTC	CASSEGLTYGYTF
-	TRBV27	TRBJ2-1	TRBD2	TGTGCCAGCAGTTTCCGGGGGTCAGCGGGAGTAGGTTTCTACAATGAGCAGTTCTTC	CASSFRGSAGVGFYNEQFF
once	TRBV3-1/TRBV3-2	TRBJ1-1	-	TGTGCCAGCAGCCAAGGGGGAGGGGGGAACGCTTTCTTT	CASSQGGGGNAFF
once	TRBV25-1	TRBJ2-3	-	TGTGCCAGCAGTGAATCCCAGGGTCCCACAGATACGCAGTATTTT	CASSESQGPTDTQYF
-	TRBV12-3/TRBV12-4	TRBJ1-2	-	TGTGCCAGCACCCCTTGGGCCGATACAGGCTACACCTTC	CASTPWADTGYTF
-	TRBV24-1	TRBJ1-2	TRBD1	TGTGCCACCAGTAAGGGACCCGACAGGGGAAGAGGCTACACCTTC	CATSKGPDRGRGYTF
-	TRBV24-1	TRBJ2-2	TRBD2	TGTGCCACCAGTGACCCTTTAGGTAGCGGGAGTGAAACCACCGGGGAGCTGTTTTTT	CATSDPLGSGSETTGELFF
-	TRBV27	TRBJ1-6	-	TGTGCCAGCAGTTTAAACAGGGTTGATTCTTCACCCCTCCACTTT	CASSLNRVDSSPLHF